The 25 T cell receptor beta chains reported below all come from one sample, sequenced in a study of shared clonotypes between healthy human individuals. Assay: immunoSEQ multiplex PCR; the TCRdb copy retains only in-frame clones and omits some. The profile shows some 2.1 million clones, roughly 95% of them singletons. CD45RO-negative cells were positively selected for CCR7, leaving out terminally differentiated effector memory CD45RA+ cells. What was sequenced was naive CD8+ T cells from PBMCs. Receptors were obtained from a man between 18 and 35 years old in good health. Some clones in this sample may be carry-over from other donors' samples.

The chain couples TRBV27 to TRBJ2-7; possibly TRBD2 for D (5 bases). Germline CDR1 is MNHEY and CDR2 is SMNVEV (reference sequence). The CDR3 consists of 15 residues. Trimming took 5 bases from V and 5 from J, leaving 19 bases between them. The CDR3 DNA follows: TGTGCCAGCAGTCGAACGACGGGAATTCGGAACGAGCAGTACTTC. Protein sequence: CASSRTTGIRNEQYF.

This clone is a singleton in its sample. The rearrangement joins TRBV7-8 to TRBJ2-1; 10 nucleotides agree with TRBD2. The CDR3 loop spans 17 amino acids. Germline loops: CDR1 SGHVS, CDR2 FQNEAQ. V trimming: 5 bases; J trimming: 0 bases; junction bases outside the gene matches: 7. CDR3 nucleotide sequence: TGTGCCAGCAGCCCGGGACTAGCGCTAAGCTCCTACAATGAGCAGTTCTTC. Translation: CASSPGLALSSYNEQFF.

The chain recombines TRBV6-1 with TRBJ2-1; maybe TRBD1 (6 bases). The CDR3 sequence is 16 residues long. Trimming cost V 4 bases and J 0 bases, with 13 bases left between them. Germline lookup yields CDR1 MNHNS and CDR2 SASEGT. CDR3 sequence (DNA): TGTGCCAGCAGTGTGAGGCAGGGGAGCTCCTACAATGAGCAGTTCTTC. Translated: CASSVRQGSSYNEQFF.

The rearrangement joins TRBV2 to TRBJ1-2; 7 bases agree with TRBD1. The CDR3 has 15 residues. Looked up from germline, CDR1 is SNHLY and CDR2 is FYNNEI. J gave up 8 bases and V 2 bases, and 11 bases lay outside the gene matches. The CDR3 loop is CASSERQTGVFGYTF. CDR3 bases: TGTGCCAGCAGTGAAAGACAAACAGGGGTCTTCGGCTACACCTTC.

The rearrangement joins TRBV5-4 to TRBJ2-1, with 13 bases aligning to TRBD2. The trim removed 5 bases at V and 1 base at J, leaving 6 bases unmatched. The CDR3 runs 17 residues. Germline loops: CDR1 SGHNT, CDR2 YYREEE (reference sequence). The CDR3 DNA reads TGTGCCAGCAGTCCCGGGACTAGCGGGACGTCCTACAATGAGCAGTTCTTC. Amino acids: CASSPGTSGTSYNEQFF.

This sequence joins TRBV27 and TRBJ1-4; D is unresolved. V lost 3 bases and J lost 8, with 19 bases in between. The CDR3 runs to 16 residues. The germline V gene encodes CDR1 MNHEY and CDR2 SMNVEV (reference sequence). The CDR3 spells CASSLGPGFTREKLFF. CDR3 bases: TGTGCCAGCAGTTTGGGTCCGGGATTCACCAGAGAAAAACTGTTTTTT.

The chain uses TRBV11-3 and TRBJ2-1; D perhaps matches TRBD2 (6 bases). The CDR3 is 16 amino acids. In germline, CDR1 is SGHNT, CDR2 YENEEA. V was shortened by 5 bases and J by 8 bases, with 22 bases between the two germline ends. CDR3 bases: TGTGCCAGCAGCATTAGCGGAGTCAGGACGACGGATGAGCAGTTCTTC. The encoded protein is CASSISGVRTTDEQFF.

V usage is TRBV27 and J usage is TRBJ2-5, with D perhaps matching TRBD2 (6 bases). Germline V CDR1 and CDR2: MNHEY, SMNVEV (reference sequence). With 1 base removed from V and 5 bases from J, the gap between germline ends came to 11 bases. The CDR3 contains 14 residues. The CDR3 sequence is CASSLLGGPETQYF. CDR3 in DNA: TGTGCCAGCAGTTTATTGGGGGGACCCGAGACCCAGTACTTC.

The chain links TRBV28 to TRBJ1-1; possibly TRBD1 for D (5 bases). The CDR3 sequence is 14 residues long. Germline V gene data show CDR1 as MDHEN and CDR2 as SYDVKM. Trimming removed 4 bases at V and 1 base at J, with 10 bases between. DNA of the CDR3: TGTGCCAGCAGTTCCCTGGACAAGAACACTGAAGCTTTCTTT. Protein product: CASSSLDKNTEAFF.

The gene calls are TRBV4-1 and TRBJ1-5; 9 nucleotides agree with TRBD1. CDR3 length equals 15 residues. V lost 4 bases, J lost 6 bases, and 7 bases stayed unmatched. Germline CDR1 and CDR2: MGHRA and YSYEKL. Here the CDR3 DNA reads TGCGCCAGCAGCCCTGGGGACAGGGAAGTTCAGCCCCAGCATTTT. Translating it yields CASSPGDREVQPQHF.

The genes are TRBV29-1 and TRBJ1-1, with no clear D. Germline CDR1 is SQVTM and CDR2 is ANQGSEA. Trimming left V 7 bases short and J 2 bases short, with 14 bases between. The length of the CDR3 is 13 residues. The CDR3 region has the DNA TGCAGCGGCCTATACCGGGCCAACACTGAAGCTTTCTTT. Translating it yields CSGLYRANTEAFF.

This sequence joins TRBV19 and TRBJ1-1; 10 bases map to TRBD1. This CDR3 comprises 12 residues. Germline V gene lookup returns CDR1 LNHDA and CDR2 SQIVND (reference sequence). J gave up 4 bases and V 11 bases, and 4 bases lay outside the gene matches. CDR3 DNA sequence: TGTGCCCTGAGGACAGGGGGCACTGAAGCTTTCTTT. Translating gives CALRTGGTEAFF.

In its sample, this clone was seen once. The chain couples TRBV11-1 to TRBJ2-1; D remains ambiguous. The V end was cut by 2 bases, the J end by 7 bases, with 9 bases between. Germline CDR1 SGHAT, CDR2 FQDESV (reference sequence). CDR3 length equals 13 residues. CDR3 sequence reads: CASSLLFFNEQFF. The CDR3 region has the DNA TGTGCCAGCAGCTTACTATTTTTTAATGAGCAGTTCTTC.

This clone was observed once. V usage is TRBV5-5 and J usage is TRBJ1-2; TRBD1 matches at 8 bases. V lost 0 bases and J lost 4; bases outside the gene matches: 20. From germline, CDR1 is SGHKS and CDR2 YYEKEE (reference sequence). The CDR3 consists of 20 residues. The CDR3 DNA reads TGTGCCAGCAGCTTGGGATGGGCGGACAGGGAAGCCCATTTTGTCTATGGCTACACCTTC. Encoded protein: CASSLGWADREAHFVYGYTF.

CDR3 residues: CASSLADGRAYEQYF. In DNA, the CDR3 is TGTGCCAGCAGCTTGGCAGACGGCAGGGCCTACGAGCAGTACTTC. The chain joins TRBV5-8 to TRBJ2-7, with D perhaps TRBD1 (5 bases). This CDR3 spans 15 amino acids. Trimming stripped 0 bases from V and 2 bases from J, with 12 bases between. CDR1 SGHTS and CDR2 YDEGEE come from the germline V gene.

This chain uses TRBV2 with TRBJ1-1; D gene uncertain. This CDR3 region has 14 residues. CDR1 SNHLY and CDR2 FYNNEI come from the germline V gene. Trimming cost V 6 bases and J 0 bases, with 11 bases left between them. The CDR3 sequence: CASSPEPVNTEAFF. Here the CDR3 DNA reads TGTGCCAGCAGCCCCGAGCCCGTGAACACTGAAGCTTTCTTT.

The chain carries TRBV19 and TRBJ2-3; TRBD2 aligns across 8 bases. Trimming cost V 4 bases and J 2 bases; bases outside gene matches: 2. The CDR3 covers 14 residues. Germline-derived CDR1 and CDR2 are LNHDA and SQIVND (reference sequence). The CDR3 spells CASSSGGPTDTQYF. The CDR3 nucleotides are TGTGCCAGTAGTAGCGGGGGGCCCACAGATACGCAGTATTTT. Full variable domain (remainder filled in from reference TRBV19 and TRBJ2-3): DGGITQSPKYLFRKEGQNVTLSCEQNLNHDAMYWYRQDPGQGLRLIYYSQIVNDFQKGDIAEGYSVSREKKESFPLTVTSAQKNPTAFYLCASSSGGPTDTQYFGPGTRLTVL.

Points on this clone: Other DNA sequences in the sample encode the same CDR3. This rearrangement joins TRBV7-9 to TRBJ2-6, with D possibly being TRBD1 (6 bases). The CDR3 runs 15 residues. The germline V and J ends were trimmed by 5 bases and 2 bases, with 10 bases remaining between them. Germline V gene data show CDR1 as SEHNR and CDR2 as FQNEAQ (reference sequence). For the CDR3, the DNA is TGTGCCAGCAGCCCTACAGGGCCTGGGGCCAACGTCCTGACTTTC. It encodes CASSPTGPGANVLTF. Full variable domain (outside the CDR3, taken from reference TRBV7-9 and TRBJ2-6): DTGVSQNPRHKITKRGQNVTFRCDPISEHNRLYWYRQTLGQGPEFLTYFQNEAQLEKSRLLSDRFSAERPKGSFSTLEIQRTEQGDSAMYLCASSPTGPGANVLTFGAGSRLTVL.

The CDR3 reads CASSQGAHQPQHF. CDR3 nucleotides: TGCGCCAGCAGCCAAGGGGCCCATCAGCCCCAGCATTTT. The chain couples TRBV4-1 to TRBJ1-5; D call uncertain. The CDR3 length is 13 residues. Trimming left V 1 base short and J 5 bases short, with 6 bases between. In germline, CDR1 is MGHRA, CDR2 YSYEKL.

The chain joins TRBV28 to TRBJ1-1; D remains unclear. There are 16 residues in the CDR3. Per germline, CDR1 MDHEN and CDR2 SYDVKM. Trimming removed 3 bases at V and 0 bases at J, with 14 bases between. The chain's CDR3 is CASSFIRRHMNTEAFF. The CDR3 DNA reads as TGTGCCAGCAGTTTTATCCGGAGACATATGAACACTGAAGCTTTCTTT.

The chain recombines TRBV27 with TRBJ2-1; TRBD1 aligns across 7 bases. CDR1 is MNHEY and CDR2 is SMNVEV in the germline V gene (reference sequence). This CDR3 spans 16 amino acids. V trimming: 6 bases; J trimming: 7 bases; junction bases outside the gene matches: 15. CDR3 loop: CASSSTGAPMGNEQFF. CDR3 DNA: TGTGCCAGCAGCTCCACAGGGGCCCCGATGGGGAATGAGCAGTTCTTC.

V gene TRBV9 combines with J gene TRBJ2-3; TRBD1 matches at 7 bases. The V and J ends lost 3 bases and 0 bases, in that order; junction bases with no gene match: 7. This CDR3 region has 16 residues. Germline loops: CDR1 SGDLS, CDR2 YYNGEE. In DNA, the CDR3 is TGTGCCAGCAGCGCCCAAACAGGGGCCAGCACAGATACGCAGTATTTT. Protein product: CASSAQTGASTDTQYF.

The V call is TRBV4-1, the J call TRBJ2-7; 10 bases agree with TRBD2. J lost 6 bases, V lost 2 bases, and 4 bases had no gene match. The CDR3 has 14 residues. Germline V gene sequence: CDR1 MGHRA, CDR2 YSYEKL. CDR3 nucleotides: TGCGCCAGCAGCCAAAGGGCTAGCGGGGGCGAGCAGTACTTC. Translating gives CASSQRASGGEQYF.

The chain couples TRBV4-2 to TRBJ1-2; D is perhaps TRBD1 (5 bases). Looked up from germline, CDR1 is LGHNA and CDR2 is YNFKEQ. There are 19 residues in the CDR3. V lost 4 bases and J lost 0, with 24 bases in between. CDR3 coding DNA: TGTGCCAGCAGCCGAGTGTCGCTGGGTGGGGAAGGGGCTAACTATGGCTACACCTTC. This encodes CASSRVSLGGEGANYGYTF.

The V call is TRBV13, the J call TRBJ2-1; 11 bases map to TRBD2. CDR1 is PRHDT and CDR2 is FYEKMQ in the germline V gene (reference sequence). This CDR3 region has 14 residues. Trimming cost V 2 bases and J 7 bases; bases outside gene matches: 1. The CDR3 DNA is TGTGCCAGCAGCTTACTAGCGGGAGGTAATGAGCAGTTCTTC. Amino acid sequence: CASSLLAGGNEQFF. Supplemented by reference TRBV13 and TRBJ2-1, the full variable domain reads AAGVIQSPRHLIKEKRETATLKCYPIPRHDTVYWYQQGPGQDPQFLISFYEKMQSDKGSIPDRFSAQQFSDYHSELNMSSLELGDSALYFCASSLLAGGNEQFFGPGTRLTVL.